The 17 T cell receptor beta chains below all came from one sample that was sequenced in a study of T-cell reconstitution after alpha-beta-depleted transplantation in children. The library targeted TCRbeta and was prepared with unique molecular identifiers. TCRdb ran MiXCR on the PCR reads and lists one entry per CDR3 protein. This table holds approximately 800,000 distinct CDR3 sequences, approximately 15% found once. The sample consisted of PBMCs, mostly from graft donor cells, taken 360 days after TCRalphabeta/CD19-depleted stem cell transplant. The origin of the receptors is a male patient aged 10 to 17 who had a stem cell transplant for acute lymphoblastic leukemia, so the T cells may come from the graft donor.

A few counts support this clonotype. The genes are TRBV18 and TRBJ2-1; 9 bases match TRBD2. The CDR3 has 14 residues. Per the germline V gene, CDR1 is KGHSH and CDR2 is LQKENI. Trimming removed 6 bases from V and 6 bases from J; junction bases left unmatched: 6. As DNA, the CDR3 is TGTGCCAGCTCCCGGACTAGCGTGGGCAATGAGCAGTTCTTC. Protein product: CASSRTSVGNEQFF.

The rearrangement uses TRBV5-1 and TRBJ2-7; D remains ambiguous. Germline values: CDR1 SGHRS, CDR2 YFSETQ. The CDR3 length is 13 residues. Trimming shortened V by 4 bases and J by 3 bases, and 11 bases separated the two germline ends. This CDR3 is CASSPLYRYEQYF. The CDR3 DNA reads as TGCGCCAGCAGCCCCTTGTACCGCTACGAGCAGTACTTC.

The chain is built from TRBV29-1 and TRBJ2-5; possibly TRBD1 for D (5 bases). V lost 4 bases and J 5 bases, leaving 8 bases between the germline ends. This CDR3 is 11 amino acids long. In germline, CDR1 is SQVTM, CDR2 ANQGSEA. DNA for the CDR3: TGCAGCGTTGTCAGGGATGAGACCCAGTACTTC. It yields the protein CSVVRDETQYF. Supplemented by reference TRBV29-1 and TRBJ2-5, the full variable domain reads SAVISQKPSRDICQRGTSLTIQCQVDSQVTMMFWYRQQPGQSLTLIATANQGSEATYESGFVIDKFPISRPNLTFSTLTVSNMSPEDSSIYLCSVVRDETQYFGPGTRLLVL.

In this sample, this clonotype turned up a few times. CDR3 region: CASSQDLRSPSYEQYF. The CDR3 DNA reads as TGCGCCAGCAGCCAAGATTTACGGTCACCTTCCTACGAGCAGTACTTC. The V and J genes are TRBV4-1 and TRBJ2-7; D remains unclear. The V gene's germline CDR1 is MGHRA and CDR2 YSYEKL. The ends were cut back, 0 bases at V and 1 base at J, with 13 bases in the middle. The CDR3 loop spans 16 amino acids.

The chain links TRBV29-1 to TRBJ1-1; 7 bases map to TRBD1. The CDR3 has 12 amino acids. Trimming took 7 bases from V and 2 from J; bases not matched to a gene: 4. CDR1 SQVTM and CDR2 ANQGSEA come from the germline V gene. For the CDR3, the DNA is TGCAGCGGCCACAGGGGTAACACTGAAGCTTTCTTT. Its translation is CSGHRGNTEAFF.

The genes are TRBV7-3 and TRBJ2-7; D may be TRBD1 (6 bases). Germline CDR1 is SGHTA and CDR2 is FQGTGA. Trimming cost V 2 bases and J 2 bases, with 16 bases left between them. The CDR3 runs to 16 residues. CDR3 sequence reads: CASSLGVGDIPYEQYF. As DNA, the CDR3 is TGTGCCAGCAGCTTAGGAGTGGGGGACATCCCCTACGAGCAGTACTTC.

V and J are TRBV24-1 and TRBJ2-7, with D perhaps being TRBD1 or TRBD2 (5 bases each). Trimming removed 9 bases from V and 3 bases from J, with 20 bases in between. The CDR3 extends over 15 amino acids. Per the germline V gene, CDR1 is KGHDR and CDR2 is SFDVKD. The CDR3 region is CATVGLARVDYEQYF. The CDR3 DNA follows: TGTGCCACCGTCGGACTCGCCAGGGTAGACTACGAGCAGTACTTC.

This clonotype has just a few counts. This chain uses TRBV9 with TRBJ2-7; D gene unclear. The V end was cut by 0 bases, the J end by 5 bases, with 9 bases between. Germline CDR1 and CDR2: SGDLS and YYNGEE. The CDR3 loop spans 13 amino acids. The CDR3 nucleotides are TGTGCCAGCAGCGTAGATCATTGGGACGAGCAGTACTTC. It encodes CASSVDHWDEQYF.

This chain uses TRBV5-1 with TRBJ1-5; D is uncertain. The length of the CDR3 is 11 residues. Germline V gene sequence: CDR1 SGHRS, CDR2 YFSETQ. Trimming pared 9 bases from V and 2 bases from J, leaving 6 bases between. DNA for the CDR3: TGCGCCATCGTCGGCAATCAGCCCCAGCATTTT. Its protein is CAIVGNQPQHF.

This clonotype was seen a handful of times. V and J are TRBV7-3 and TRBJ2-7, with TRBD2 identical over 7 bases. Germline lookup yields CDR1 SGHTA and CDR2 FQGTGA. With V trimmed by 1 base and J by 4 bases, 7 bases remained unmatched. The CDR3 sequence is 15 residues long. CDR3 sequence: CASSLIAGEGYEQYF. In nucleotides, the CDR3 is TGTGCCAGCAGCTTAATTGCGGGAGAGGGATACGAGCAGTACTTC.

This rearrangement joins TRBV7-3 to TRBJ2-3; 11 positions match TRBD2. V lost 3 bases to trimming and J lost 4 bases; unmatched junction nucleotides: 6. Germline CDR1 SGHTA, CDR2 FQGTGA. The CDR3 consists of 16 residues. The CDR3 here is CASSFSGREGPDTQYF. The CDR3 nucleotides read TGTGCCAGCAGCTTTAGCGGGAGGGAAGGGCCAGATACGCAGTATTTT.

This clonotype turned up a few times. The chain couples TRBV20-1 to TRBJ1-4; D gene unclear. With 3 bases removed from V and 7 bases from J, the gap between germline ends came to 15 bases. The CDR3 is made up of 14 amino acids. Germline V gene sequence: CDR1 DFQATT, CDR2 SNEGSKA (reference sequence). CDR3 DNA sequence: TGCAGTGCTAGCCCAGGTTTCGCTTTTGAAAAACTGTTTTTT. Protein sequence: CSASPGFAFEKLFF.

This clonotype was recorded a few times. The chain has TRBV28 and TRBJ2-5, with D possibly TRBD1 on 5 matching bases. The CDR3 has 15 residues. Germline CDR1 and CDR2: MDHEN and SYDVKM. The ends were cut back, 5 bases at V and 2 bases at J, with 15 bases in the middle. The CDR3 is CASSPRAGWQETQYF. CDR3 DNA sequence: TGTGCCAGCAGTCCCCGGGCAGGGTGGCAAGAGACCCAGTACTTC.

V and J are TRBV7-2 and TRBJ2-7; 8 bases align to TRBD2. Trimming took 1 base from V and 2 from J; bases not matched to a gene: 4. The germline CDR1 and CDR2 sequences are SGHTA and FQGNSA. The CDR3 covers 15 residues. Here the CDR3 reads CASSLVTSGTYEQYF. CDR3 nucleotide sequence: TGTGCCAGCAGCTTAGTAACTAGCGGTACCTACGAGCAGTACTTC.

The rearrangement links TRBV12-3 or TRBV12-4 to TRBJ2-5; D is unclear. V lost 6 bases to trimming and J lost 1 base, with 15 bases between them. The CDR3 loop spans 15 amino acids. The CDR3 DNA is TGTGCCAGCAGCTTTACCCCCAGTCGCCAAGAGACCCAGTACTTC. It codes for CASSFTPSRQETQYF.

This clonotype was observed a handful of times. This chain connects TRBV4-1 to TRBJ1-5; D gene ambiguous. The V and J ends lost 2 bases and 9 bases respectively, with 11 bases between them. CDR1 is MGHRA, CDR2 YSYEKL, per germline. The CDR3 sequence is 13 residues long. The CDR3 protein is CASSQFGDRPQHF. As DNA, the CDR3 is TGCGCCAGCAGCCAATTCGGAGATAGGCCCCAGCATTTT.

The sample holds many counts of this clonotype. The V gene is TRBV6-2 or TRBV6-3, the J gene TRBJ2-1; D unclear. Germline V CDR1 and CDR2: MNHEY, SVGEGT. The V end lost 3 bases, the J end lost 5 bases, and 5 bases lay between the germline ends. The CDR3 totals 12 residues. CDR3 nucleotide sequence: TGTGCCAGCAGTTATACGGACAATGAGCAGTTCTTC. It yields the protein CASSYTDNEQFF.